This record concerns one TCR beta chain sequence. This receptor's antigen is unknown. The input lacks base qualities; no much larger clone sits a single base away. Trimming costs V 3 bases and J 7 bases, and their ends lie 17 bases apart. Counted from cysteine to phenylalanine, this CDR3 has 15 amino acids. Solely the CDR3 DNA is kept, with 45 bases framed from the first base. CDR1 and CDR2, looked up from the germline V gene, are SGDLS and YYNGEE. This record comes from a study of technical replicates of blood from a handful of donors (TCRdb year 2017). Library creation used the immunoSEQ multiplex PCR assay. Here the immuneACCESS table is served through TCRdb, limited to in-frame sequences with V and J called. Missing clones are a known gap in these copies; in checked studies unresolved V genes cover under half, and the rest lacks a known reason. The sample table records about 74,000 clones; over 90% of these occur just once. About 0.25% of the sample lies in the top ten.

The sequenced sample was T cells isolated from PBMCs. This sequence was found in a human donor in good health. The V and J genes are TRBV9 and TRBJ2-1, and the D gene may be TRBD2, 5 bases matching. The DNA is TGTGCCAGCAGCGCGGGAATTAGTCGTGGGAATGAGCAGTTCTTC. Translated, it reads CASSAGISRGNEQFF.